These 24 T cell receptor beta chains were sequenced from one sample in a study of cytotoxic CD8 clonotypes in ibrutinib-treated CLL. Some clones are missing from TCRdb's copy, which holds only in-frame ones; the method was immunoSEQ multiplex PCR. Altogether some 300,000 clones are present, approximately 80% being singletons, with the ten largest covering over 5%. Source: PBMCs, taken before ibrutinib treatment. These receptors originate from a human donor with chronic lymphocytic leukemia.

This clone was counted only a few times. This chain uses TRBV6-5 with TRBJ1-4; D gene uncertain. Trimming took 0 bases from V and 7 from J, leaving 12 bases between them. The CDR3 extends over 15 amino acids. Germline loops: CDR1 MNHEY, CDR2 SVGAGI. DNA for the CDR3: TGTGCCAGCAGTTACTCCACTTCAAGGATTGAAAAACTGTTTTTT. It yields the protein CASSYSTSRIEKLFF.

The rearrangement uses TRBV6-5 and TRBJ2-3, with a possible D match to TRBD2 (5 bases). Deletions cut 0 bases from V and 2 bases from J, with 9 bases between. The germline gives CDR1 MNHEY, CDR2 SVGAGI. This CDR3 is built from 15 residues. The DNA for the CDR3 is TGTGCCAGCAGTTACTCGCCGGGGTCCACAGATACGCAGTATTTT. This codes for CASSYSPGSTDTQYF.

The sample holds many counts of this clone. The chain uses TRBV5-1 and TRBJ2-3; a possible D gene is TRBD1 (5 bases). This CDR3 contains 14 residues. Per the germline V gene, CDR1 is SGHRS and CDR2 is YFSETQ. Trimming removed 3 bases at V and 0 bases at J, with 8 bases between. The CDR3 nucleotides read TGCGCCAGCAGCTGGCAGGGTAGCACAGATACGCAGTATTTT. It is translated as CASSWQGSTDTQYF.

This chain links TRBV9 with TRBJ2-5, with a possible D match to TRBD1 (6 bases). The CDR3 runs 15 residues. Trimming shortened V by 0 bases and J by 4 bases, and 13 bases separated the two germline ends. Germline V lookup: CDR1 SGDLS, CDR2 YYNGEE. CDR3 region: CASSVAGGQRETQYF. Here the CDR3 DNA reads TGTGCCAGCAGCGTAGCCGGAGGACAGCGAGAGACCCAGTACTTC.

The V and J genes are TRBV4-3 and TRBJ2-7; no clear D. The CDR3 length is 15 residues. Trimming took 0 bases from V and 5 from J, leaving 14 bases between them. CDR1 and CDR2 (germline): LGHNA, YSLEER. The CDR3 protein is CASSQDPLIKDEQYF. CDR3 nucleotide sequence: TGCGCCAGCAGCCAAGATCCTCTGATCAAGGACGAGCAGTACTTC.

This clone was observed a single time. V is TRBV4-2 and J is TRBJ2-1, with 7 bases identical to TRBD2. This CDR3 region has 17 residues. V shed 0 bases, J shed 5 bases, and the junction held 10 bases outside the gene matches. CDR1 LGHNA and CDR2 YNFKEQ come from the germline V gene. The CDR3 here is CASSQDLGTNFNNEQFF. For the CDR3, the DNA is TGTGCCAGCAGCCAAGATCTGGGGACTAACTTCAACAATGAGCAGTTCTTC.

The V and J genes are TRBV5-1 and TRBJ2-2, with D perhaps TRBD1 (6 bases). Trimming stripped 4 bases from V and 1 base from J, with 11 bases between. This CDR3 contains 15 residues. CDR1 is SGHRS and CDR2 is YFSETQ in the germline V gene. The CDR3 DNA is TGCGCCAGCAGCCCGAGAGGGGGGAACACCGGGGAGCTGTTTTTT. As protein: CASSPRGGNTGELFF.

Here the CDR3 DNA reads TGTGCCAGCAGCTTAGTTCTGGGGGAGAACATTCAGTACTTC. This codes for CASSLVLGENIQYF. The chain links TRBV7-9 to TRBJ2-4, with D perhaps TRBD1 or TRBD2 (5 bases each). This CDR3 spans 14 amino acids. Trimming took 1 base from V and 7 from J, leaving 11 bases between them. Per germline, CDR1 SEHNR and CDR2 FQNEAQ (reference sequence).

The chain employs TRBV7-6 and TRBJ2-7; D call uncertain. Per the germline V gene, CDR1 is SGHVS and CDR2 is FNYEAQ. V was pared by 5 bases and J by 5 bases, with 19 bases between. The CDR3 is 15 residues long. In DNA form, the CDR3 reads TGTGCCAGCAGCCACAACCGAGCCCGGCTAAACGAGCAGTACTTC. This codes for CASSHNRARLNEQYF.

J is TRBJ2-3 and V is TRBV2, with 12 positions matching TRBD2. Germline loops: CDR1 SNHLY, CDR2 FYNNEI. This CDR3 has 15 amino acids. V lost 6 bases, J lost 8 bases, and 9 bases stayed unmatched. CDR3 sequence (DNA): TGTGCCAGCAGAAGTGGACTAGCGGGAACGGGTACGCAGTATTTT. Protein product: CASRSGLAGTGTQYF.

The rearrangement uses TRBV5-6 and TRBJ2-7; perhaps TRBD2 as D (5 bases). Germline V gene sequence: CDR1 SGHDT, CDR2 YYEEEE. This CDR3 is 12 amino acids long. The V end was cut by 3 bases, the J end by 6 bases, with 10 bases between. CDR3 DNA: TGTGCCAGCAGCTGGAGTCTAGCCGAGCAGTACTTC. Translation: CASSWSLAEQYF.

The genes are TRBV6-5 and TRBJ1-2; D is unclear. Germline V gives CDR1 MNHEY, CDR2 SVGAGI. V was cut by 5 bases and J by 2 bases, with 6 bases left in between. CDR3 length: 12 residues. The CDR3 DNA reads as TGTGCCAGCAGTACGGTCAACTATGGCTACACCTTC. Amino acids: CASSTVNYGYTF.

This clone has a handful of counts. This sequence joins TRBV6-6 and TRBJ2-2; D possibly matches TRBD1 or TRBD2 (5 bases each). The germline gives CDR1 MNHNY, CDR2 SVGAGI (reference sequence). This CDR3 region has 15 residues. Trimming took off 6 bases at V and 2 bases at J, with 13 bases between the two ends. This CDR3 is CASRVGTANTGELFF. The CDR3 region has the DNA TGTGCCAGCAGGGTGGGGACGGCTAACACCGGGGAGCTGTTTTTT.

This sequence joins TRBV4-1 and TRBJ1-2, with 8 bases matching TRBD1. CDR3 length: 12 amino acids. The germline V gene encodes CDR1 MGHRA and CDR2 YSYEKL. The junction had 4 bases not matched to a gene; V was cut back by 5 bases and J by 8 bases. CDR3 bases: TGCGCCAGCAGCAATGACAGGGGAGGCTACACCTTC. It specifies CASSNDRGGYTF.

J is TRBJ2-3 and V is TRBV5-4; no clear D. V was shortened by 1 base and J by 8 bases, with 8 bases between the two germline ends. Germline V gene sequence: CDR1 SGHNT, CDR2 YYREEE (reference sequence). CDR3 length equals 12 residues. Here the CDR3 reads CASSLTETTQYF. DNA of the CDR3: TGTGCCAGCAGCTTGACCGAAACTACGCAGTATTTT. The full variable domain, with the rest looked up from reference TRBV5-4 and TRBJ2-3, is ETGVTQSPTHLIKTRGQQVTLRCSSQSGHNTVSWYQQALGQGPQFIFQYYREEENGRGNFPPRFSGLQFPNYSSELNVNALELDDSALYLCASSLTETTQYFGPGTRLTVL.

V and J are TRBV5-5 and TRBJ1-3; unclear D gene. Trimming took off 0 bases at V and 0 bases at J, with 7 bases between the two ends. Germline CDR1 is SGHKS and CDR2 is YYEKEE (reference sequence). CDR3 length: 15 amino acids. CDR3 DNA: TGTGCCAGCAGCTTGGGACGGGGCTCTGGAAACACCATATATTTT. This codes for CASSLGRGSGNTIYF.

The genes are TRBV18 and TRBJ1-2; D gene uncertain. V gave up 3 bases and J gave up 2 bases, with 16 bases separating them. Germline V gives CDR1 KGHSH, CDR2 LQKENI. There are 16 residues in the CDR3. Here the CDR3 reads CASSPGKGLGNYGYTF. DNA of the CDR3: TGTGCCAGCTCACCTGGAAAGGGTCTGGGCAACTATGGCTACACCTTC.

V usage is TRBV5-1 and J usage is TRBJ2-2; D may be TRBD2 (6 bases). V was pared by 4 bases and J by 2 bases, with 18 bases between. Looked up from germline, CDR1 is SGHRS and CDR2 is YFSETQ. The CDR3 has 17 amino acids. CDR3 in amino acids: CASSTRRASDNTGELFF. The CDR3 region has the DNA TGCGCCAGCAGCACCCGGAGGGCTAGCGATAACACCGGGGAGCTGTTTTTT.

This clone was observed a few times. V gene TRBV6-5 combines with J gene TRBJ2-1; 8 bases map to TRBD1. V gave up 2 bases and J gave up 9 bases; unmatched junction bases: 6. The CDR3 totals 14 residues. Germline V gene lookup returns CDR1 MNHEY and CDR2 SVGAGI. For the CDR3, the DNA is TGTGCCAGCAGTTACGGAAACAGGGGGATTGAGCAGTTCTTC. This encodes CASSYGNRGIEQFF.

Here the CDR3 DNA reads TGTGCCAGCAGCCTCGTTACTAGCGGGGGGGCCAATGAGCAGTTCTTC. Residues: CASSLVTSGGANEQFF. The chain links TRBV7-8 to TRBJ2-1, with 13 bases aligning to TRBD2. V lost 5 bases and J lost 6; bases outside the gene matches: 7. The CDR3 extends over 16 amino acids. Germline V gene data show CDR1 as SGHVS and CDR2 as FQNEAQ.

The chain joins TRBV5-6 to TRBJ2-1; 10 bases map to TRBD2. The CDR3 sequence is 15 residues long. Germline V gene lookup returns CDR1 SGHDT and CDR2 YYEEEE. The V segment lost 4 bases and the J segment 4 bases; nucleotides outside the gene matches: 5. Here the CDR3 DNA reads TGTGCCAGCAGCGTAGCGGGAGGACTATACAATGAGCAGTTCTTC. Encoded protein: CASSVAGGLYNEQFF.

This clone was observed a handful of times. This sequence joins TRBV4-1 and TRBJ1-5; 8 bases are a match to TRBD1. CDR3 length equals 17 residues. J gave up 5 bases and V 6 bases, and 15 bases lay outside the gene matches. Germline V CDR1 and CDR2: MGHRA, YSYEKL. CDR3 nucleotides: TGCGCCAGCAGTCGGCTACCCGGCCAGGGGGCATATCAGCCCCAGCATTTT. Its protein product is CASSRLPGQGAYQPQHF.

The DNA for the CDR3 is TGTGCCAGCAGTGACAGACAGATAAATAGCAATCAGCCCCAGCATTTT. Protein: CASSDRQINSNQPQHF. This chain uses TRBV6-4 with TRBJ1-5, with a possible D match to TRBD1 (5 bases). Trimming removed 2 bases at V and 0 bases at J, with 11 bases between. There are 16 residues in the CDR3. Germline CDR1 is MRHNA and CDR2 is SNTAGT.

The chain recombines TRBV4-3 with TRBJ2-2; 10 bases fit TRBD1. Germline CDR1 is LGHNA and CDR2 is YSLEER. V lost 3 bases to trimming and J lost 6 bases; unmatched junction nucleotides: 7. This CDR3 is built from 16 residues. CDR3 loop: CASSQDRGEEAGELFF. For the CDR3, the DNA is TGCGCCAGCAGCCAGGACAGGGGGGAGGAGGCCGGGGAGCTGTTTTTT.